This T cell receptor beta chain was observed in a study of T cells in Graves' hyperthyroidism and ophthalmopathy. This clonotype was seen at least ten times. Its target is unknown. Trimming cost V 6 bases and J 2 bases, with 23 bases left between them. The CDR3 is 18 amino acids. Clinical Activity Scores of at least 3, NOSPECS grades of at least 4 and durations under 3 months characterized ophthalmopathy patients. Thyroid ultrasound, orbital computed tomography, clinical symptoms, and serum thyroxine and TRAb underpinned diagnoses. Fresh peripheral blood, around 11 ml of it, supplied the PBMCs. Findings and limits, study-wide: Blood also held most thyroid clonotypes expanded beyond 0.001.

RNA transcripts provided the source from which TCR beta CDR3 regions were amplified. Carried out on the TCR CDR3, a first-round RT-PCR used the HTBI primer set. TCRdb redid the calling of the multiplex PCR reads with MiXCR, one entry per CDR3 protein. The sample shows under 250,000 distinct CDR3 sequences, 24% of them seen only once. This receptor was taken from a woman aged 40 to 49 with Graves' ophthalmopathy. The sample was blood. The chain uses TRBV12-3 or TRBV12-4 and TRBJ1-5; the D is unclear. The CDR3 spells CASSSTRAGSVGNQPQHF. CDR3 DNA: TGTGCCAGCAGCTCCACCCGGGCAGGTTCGGTTGGCAATCAGCCCCAGCATTTT.